The 18 T cell receptor beta chains below were found in one sample sequenced in a study of T cells in localized non-small cell lung cancer. Method: immunoSEQ multiplex PCR; TCRdb's copy keeps in-frame clones and lacks some. The repertoire consists of about 3,000 clones, with around 24% occurring once and the leading ten covering about 10%. Sequenced here: lung tumor tissue, sampled before any cancer treatment. These receptors originate from a female donor older than 55 with stage I lung adenocarcinoma.

This clone was picked up a small number of times. This chain links TRBV9 with TRBJ2-2; 7 bases align to TRBD2. Trimming removed 3 bases from V and 4 bases from J; junction bases left unmatched: 6. Germline CDR1 and CDR2: SGDLS and YYNGEE. The CDR3 is 15 amino acids. The CDR3 DNA sequence: TGTGCCAGCAGCGGTAGCGGGTCGAGCACCGGGGAGCTGTTTTTT. Its protein is CASSGSGSSTGELFF.

The J gene is TRBJ2-2, the V gene TRBV7-2, with D uncertain. CDR1 is SGHTA, CDR2 FQGNSA, per germline. V gave up 0 bases and J gave up 5 bases, with 4 bases separating them. The CDR3 is 13 amino acids. The CDR3 protein is CASSLAGTGELFF. CDR3 nucleotides: TGTGCCAGCAGCTTAGCAGGGACCGGGGAGCTGTTTTTT.

This clone was detected once. The V call is TRBV30, the J call TRBJ1-1; D is uncertain. The CDR3 extends over 15 amino acids. Germline CDR1 GTSNPN, CDR2 SVGIG (reference sequence). V was trimmed by 0 bases and J by 1 base, leaving 12 bases between them. The CDR3 protein is CAWSVHFPANTEAFF. In DNA form, the CDR3 reads TGTGCCTGGAGTGTACACTTCCCAGCGAACACTGAAGCTTTCTTT.

This clone was observed a few times. This chain joins TRBV6-8 and TRBJ2-7, with 13 bases lining up with TRBD2. CDR1 and CDR2 from the germline V gene are MNHGY and SAAAGT. CDR3 length: 16 amino acids. Unmatched junction bases numbered 4, after V lost 2 bases and J lost 3 bases. The CDR3 here is CASSYDRTSGSYEQYF. DNA for the CDR3: TGTGCCAGCAGTTACGACCGGACTAGCGGGAGCTACGAGCAGTACTTC.

J is TRBJ1-2 and V is TRBV19; the D gene is possibly TRBD1 (5 bases). This CDR3 contains 13 residues. The germline V gene has CDR1 LNHDA and CDR2 SQIVND (reference sequence). The ends were cut back, 2 bases at V and 7 bases at J, with 11 bases in the middle. CDR3 in amino acids: CASSIQGLSGYTF. The CDR3 DNA reads as TGTGCCAGTAGTATACAGGGCCTCTCTGGCTACACCTTC.

A few counts support this clone. The genes are TRBV28 and TRBJ2-5; D is unresolved. The CDR3 loop spans 15 amino acids. CDR1 is MDHEN and CDR2 is SYDVKM in the germline V gene. Deletions cut 5 bases from V and 2 bases from J, with 15 bases between. Here the CDR3 reads CASSPHRIRQETQYF. The CDR3 region has the DNA TGTGCCAGCAGTCCCCACCGGATCAGGCAAGAGACCCAGTACTTC. Variable domain in full (rest from reference TRBV28 and TRBJ2-5): DVKVTQSSRYLVKRTGEKVFLECVQDMDHENMFWYRQDPGLGLRLIYFSYDVKMKEKGDIPEGYSVSREKKERFSLILESASTNQTSMYLCASSPHRIRQETQYFGPGTRLLVL.

The chain employs TRBV11-3 and TRBJ2-7, with 7 bases identical to TRBD1. Germline trimming cut 3 bases from V and 7 bases from J; bases unmatched to any gene: 15. CDR3 length equals 16 residues. The germline gives CDR1 SGHNT, CDR2 YENEEA. CDR3 sequence (DNA): TGTGCCAGCAGCTTGGCCGTTACAGGGGCAGGTGGGGAGCAGTACTTC. It specifies CASSLAVTGAGGEQYF.

This chain links TRBV11-3 with TRBJ2-3; no clear D gene. The length of the CDR3 is 14 residues. Deletions cut 1 base from V and 1 base from J, with 6 bases between. The germline gives CDR1 SGHNT, CDR2 YENEEA. The CDR3 DNA is TGTGCCAGCAGCTTAGGTTTCCGCACAGATACGCAGTATTTT. Protein sequence: CASSLGFRTDTQYF. The full variable domain, completed using reference TRBV11-3 and TRBJ2-3, is EAGVVQSPRYKIIEKKQPVAFWCNPISGHNTLYWYLQNLGQGPELLIRYENEEAVDDSQLPKDRFSAERLKGVDSTLKIQPAELGDSAVYLCASSLGFRTDTQYFGPGTRLTVL.

The chain carries TRBV14 and TRBJ1-1, with D unclear. This CDR3 region has 12 residues. Germline V gives CDR1 SGHDN, CDR2 FVKESK. V lost 2 bases to trimming and J lost 2 bases, with 3 bases between them. The DNA for the CDR3 is TGTGCCAGCAGCCAAAGAAACACTGAAGCTTTCTTT. This translates into CASSQRNTEAFF.

V is TRBV11-3 and J is TRBJ2-7, with 9 bases fitting TRBD1. After removal of 6 bases from V and 3 bases from J, the junction contained 12 bases not matched to a gene. Germline V gene data show CDR1 as SGHNT and CDR2 as YENEEA. This CDR3 region has 16 residues. The CDR3 DNA reads as TGTGCCAGCAGTTTCTCCCGGGACAGGGCCTTCTACGAGCAGTACTTC. Its translation: CASSFSRDRAFYEQYF.

This clone has just one count. The chain is built from TRBV30 and TRBJ2-3; TRBD2 aligns across 8 bases. V dropped 0 bases and J dropped 6; count of bases not matched to a gene: 5. The CDR3 length is 14 residues. Germline CDR1 GTSNPN, CDR2 SVGIG (reference sequence). This chain's CDR3 is CAWSVGGGLDTQYF. CDR3 bases: TGTGCCTGGAGTGTAGGCGGGGGGCTTGATACGCAGTATTTT.

The chain couples TRBV18 to TRBJ1-6; 11 bases fit TRBD1. Germline CDR1 and CDR2: KGHSH and LQKENI. V gave up 2 bases and J gave up 6 bases; unmatched junction bases: 6. This CDR3 has 17 amino acids. The CDR3 DNA reads TGTGCCAGCTCACCAGCGGACAGGGGGCGCGGTAATTCACCCCTCCACTTT. It translates to CASSPADRGRGNSPLHF.

This clone is labeled as medium-sized (0.01 to 0.1%). The chain has TRBV11-3 and TRBJ2-1, with no clear D. Trimming pared 3 bases from V and 2 bases from J, leaving 14 bases between. CDR3 length equals 16 residues. Germline-derived CDR1 and CDR2 are SGHNT and YENEEA. The CDR3 region has the DNA TGTGCCAGCAGCTTCCGAGCAGCGACCACCTACAATGAGCAGTTCTTC. Amino acid sequence: CASSFRAATTYNEQFF.

Only a few counts were recorded for this clone. The V gene is TRBV5-1, the J gene TRBJ1-5; TRBD1 matches at 7 bases. The CDR3 spans 14 residues. Germline V lookup: CDR1 SGHRS, CDR2 YFSETQ. The J segment lost 2 bases and the V segment lost 4 bases, leaving 3 bases of the junction unmatched. CDR3 nucleotide sequence: TGCGCCAGCAGCCCCGGGACAGGCAATCAGCCCCAGCATTTT. It is translated as CASSPGTGNQPQHF.

This clone has only a few counts. This sequence joins TRBV18 and TRBJ2-7; 7 bases fit TRBD1. V shed 3 bases and J 6 bases; nucleotides not matched to a gene: 14. From germline, CDR1 is KGHSH and CDR2 LQKENI. CDR3 length: 16 amino acids. CDR3 DNA sequence: TGTGCCAGCTCACCCGCCGCATTGACAGGGTTGAGCGAGCAGTACTTC. This encodes CASSPAALTGLSEQYF.

This clone was seen a few times. The chain carries TRBV9 and TRBJ2-2, with unresolved D. The CDR3 spans 12 residues. V was cut by 1 base and J by 5 bases, with 3 bases left in between. Germline CDR1 and CDR2: SGDLS and YYNGEE. Here the CDR3 DNA reads TGTGCCAGCAGCGTATTGACCGGGGAGCTGTTTTTT. Its protein product is CASSVLTGELFF.

The table lists this clone with a few counts. CDR3 sequence reads: CASSSGTSGATDTQYF. CDR3 nucleotides: TGTGCCAGCAGCTCCGGGACTAGCGGGGCCACAGATACGCAGTATTTT. The chain carries TRBV11-3 and TRBJ2-3; 13 bases are a match to TRBD2. The CDR3 is 16 residues long. With V trimmed by 4 bases and J by 2 bases, 3 bases remained unmatched. Looked up from germline, CDR1 is SGHNT and CDR2 is YENEEA.

The V call is TRBV11-3, the J call TRBJ2-5, with 10 bases that match TRBD2. From germline, CDR1 is SGHNT and CDR2 YENEEA. V gave up 3 bases and J gave up 3 bases; unmatched junction bases: 7. The CDR3 is made up of 16 amino acids. This CDR3 is CASSFGASGREETQYF. CDR3 nucleotide sequence: TGTGCCAGCAGCTTTGGGGCTAGCGGGAGAGAAGAGACCCAGTACTTC.